This paragraph reports one T cell receptor beta chain. Seattle patients were enrolled while actively infected and followed longitudinally. This sample stems from a study of blood T cell repertoires in COVID-19. Study overall: PBMCs, B-cell-depleted T cells, or T cells provided the cDNA or gDNA that made up the material.

Per the authors' pipeline: Amplification from reference gene primers served as the basis for estimated nucleated cell counts. Sequencing used immunoSEQ multiplex PCR; TCRdb keeps in-frame clones, though not all of them. V, J and clone size reflect that table, while D and trimming were determined from the DNA. The sample lists roughly 280,000 clones, roughly 90% seen once, with around 11% in the top ten. CDR1 is SGDLS and CDR2 is YYNGEE in the germline V gene. V shed 3 bases and J shed 0 bases, with 16 bases lying between them. The CDR3 extends over 17 amino acids. This chain links TRBV9 with TRBJ2-1; a possible D gene is TRBD1 (5 bases). The TCR was taken from a woman aged 25 to 39 with COVID-19, enrolled during active disease. Sequenced material: peripheral blood. This CDR3 reads CASSAGHDRPSYNEQFF. In DNA form, the CDR3 reads TGTGCCAGCAGCGCCGGACACGACCGACCCTCCTACAATGAGCAGTTCTTC.